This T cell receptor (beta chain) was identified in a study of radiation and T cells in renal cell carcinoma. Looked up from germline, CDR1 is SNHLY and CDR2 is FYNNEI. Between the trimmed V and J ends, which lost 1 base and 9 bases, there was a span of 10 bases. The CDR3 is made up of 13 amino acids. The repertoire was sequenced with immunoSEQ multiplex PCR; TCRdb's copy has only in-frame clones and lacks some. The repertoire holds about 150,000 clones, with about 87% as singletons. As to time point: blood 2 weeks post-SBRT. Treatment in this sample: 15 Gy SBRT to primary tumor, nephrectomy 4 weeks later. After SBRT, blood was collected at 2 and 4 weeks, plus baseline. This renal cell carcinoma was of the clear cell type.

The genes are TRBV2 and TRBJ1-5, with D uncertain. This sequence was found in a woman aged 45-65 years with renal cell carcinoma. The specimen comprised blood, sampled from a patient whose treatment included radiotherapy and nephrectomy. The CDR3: CASSEVARRPQHF. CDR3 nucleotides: TGTGCCAGCAGTGAAGTTGCCAGGCGGCCCCAGCATTTT.